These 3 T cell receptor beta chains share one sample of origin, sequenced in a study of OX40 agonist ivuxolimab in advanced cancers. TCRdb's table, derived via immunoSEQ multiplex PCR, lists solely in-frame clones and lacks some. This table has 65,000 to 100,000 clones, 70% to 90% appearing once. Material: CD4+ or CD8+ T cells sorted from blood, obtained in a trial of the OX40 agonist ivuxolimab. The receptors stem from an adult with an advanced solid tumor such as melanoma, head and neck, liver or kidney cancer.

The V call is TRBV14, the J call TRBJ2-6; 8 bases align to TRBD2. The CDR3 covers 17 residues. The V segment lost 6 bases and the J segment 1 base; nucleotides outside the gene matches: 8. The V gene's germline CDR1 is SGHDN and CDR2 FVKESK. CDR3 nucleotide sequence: TGTGCCAGCAGTCCCGGGACTAGACCATCTGGGGCCAACGTCCTGACTTTC. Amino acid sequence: CASSPGTRPSGANVLTF. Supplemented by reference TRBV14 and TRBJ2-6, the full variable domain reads EAGVTQFPSHSVIEKGQTVTLRCDPISGHDNLYWYRRVMGKEIKFLLHFVKESKQDESGMPNNRFLAERTGGTYSTLKVQPAELEDSGVYFCASSPGTRPSGANVLTFGAGSRLTVL.

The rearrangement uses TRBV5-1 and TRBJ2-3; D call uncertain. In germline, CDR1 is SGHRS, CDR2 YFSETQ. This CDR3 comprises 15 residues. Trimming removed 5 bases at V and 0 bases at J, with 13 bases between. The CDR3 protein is CASSITGSSTDTQYF. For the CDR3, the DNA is TGCGCCAGCAGTATCACCGGGTCTAGCACAGATACGCAGTATTTT.

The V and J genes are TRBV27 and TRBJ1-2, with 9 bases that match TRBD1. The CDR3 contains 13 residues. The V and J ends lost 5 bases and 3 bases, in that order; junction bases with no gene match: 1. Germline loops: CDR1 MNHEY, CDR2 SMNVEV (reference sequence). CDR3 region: CASSRTGDYGYTF. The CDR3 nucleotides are TGTGCCAGCAGTAGGACAGGGGACTATGGCTACACCTTC.